These 7 T cell receptor beta chains were sequenced from one sample in a study of blood T cell repertoires in COVID-19. Produced via immunoSEQ multiplex PCR; TCRdb's table is partial and in-frame only. Of hundreds of thousands of clones in the sample, roughly 90% are singletons; the top ten hold under 4.5%. Material for sequencing was peripheral blood. The receptor source for this set is a woman aged 50 to 60 with active or convalescent COVID-19.

Of note for this clone: The junction differs from germline at one of its ends, possibly a read error. J is TRBJ1-6 and V is TRBV7-7, with 7 positions matching TRBD1. Germline CDR1 and CDR2: SSHAT and FNYEAQ (reference sequence). This CDR3 is built from 18 residues. CDR3 loop: CASSSPSDRSSYNSPLHF. The CDR3 bases are TGTGCTAGCAGCTCACCTTCGGACAGGAGCTCCTATAATTCACCCCTCCACTTT.

This sequence joins TRBV7-9 and TRBJ1-4; no clear D gene. V dropped 0 bases and J dropped 7 bases, with 12 bases sitting between them. Germline CDR1 reads SEHNR; CDR2 reads FQNEAQ (reference sequence). CDR3 length: 15 amino acids. The CDR3 reads CASSLASWEGEKLFF. The CDR3 coding sequence is TGTGCCAGCAGCTTAGCGAGTTGGGAGGGTGAAAAACTGTTTTTT. Based on the CDR3 plus reference TRBV7-9 and TRBJ1-4, the full variable domain is DTGVSQNPRHKITKRGQNVTFRCDPISEHNRLYWYRQTLGQGPEFLTYFQNEAQLEKSRLLSDRFSAERPKGSFSTLEIQRTEQGDSAMYLCASSLASWEGEKLFFGSGTQLSVL.

The chain uses TRBV5-1 and TRBJ2-1; the D is unclear. The V and J ends lost 1 base and 7 bases respectively, with 9 bases between them. This CDR3 comprises 13 residues. Germline lookup yields CDR1 SGHRS and CDR2 YFSETQ. Written as DNA, the CDR3 is TGCGCCAGCAGCTTGATAACAGAGAATGAGCAGTTCTTC. Encoded protein: CASSLITENEQFF.

The chain is built from TRBV29-1 and TRBJ2-3; D is possibly TRBD1 (6 bases). The CDR3 totals 15 residues. CDR1 SQVTM and CDR2 ANQGSEA come from the germline V gene. Trimming took off 8 bases at V and 0 bases at J, with 18 bases between the two ends. The CDR3 region is CSLKPQGKSTDTQYF. CDR3 nucleotides: TGCAGCCTCAAACCACAGGGCAAAAGCACAGATACGCAGTATTTT.

J is TRBJ1-2 and V is TRBV18, with 8 bases aligning to TRBD1. This CDR3 contains 16 residues. Germline assignment: CDR1 KGHSH and CDR2 LQKENI. The V segment lost 3 bases and the J segment 8 bases; nucleotides outside the gene matches: 14. CDR3 sequence (DNA): TGTGCCAGCTCACCCGGCGGACAGGGCGGCCTGAGGGGCTACACCTTC. It is translated as CASSPGGQGGLRGYTF.

This chain links TRBV6-1 with TRBJ1-2; 8 nucleotides match TRBD1. The CDR3 spans 18 residues. V dropped 0 bases and J dropped 0; count of bases not matched to a gene: 9. The germline CDR1 and CDR2 sequences are MNHNS and SASEGT. The DNA for the CDR3 is TGTGCCAGCAGTGAAGCCGACAGGGGAAGAGCAGCTAACTATGGCTACACCTTC. Its translation is CASSEADRGRAANYGYTF.

V and J are TRBV18 and TRBJ1-2; possible D gene TRBD1, 6 bases. The CDR3 is 14 residues long. The V gene's germline CDR1 is KGHSH and CDR2 LQKENI. V dropped 2 bases and J dropped 4 bases, with 11 bases sitting between them. The CDR3 coding sequence is TGTGCCAGCTCACCAACAGGGAAGCTCTATGGCTACACCTTC. It encodes CASSPTGKLYGYTF.